Each of the 30 T cell receptor beta chains below was sequenced from the same sample in a study of CD8 T cells in Susac syndrome. RNA in amounts of about 0.5 to 1 ug was reverse transcribed with random hexamers. One entry per CDR3 protein results from TCRdb running MiXCR on the immunoSEQ multiplex PCR reads. The sample lists 150,000 to 200,000 distinct CDR3 sequences; about 95% were seen once. Source material: CD4+ T cells from PBMCs. The receptors were gathered from a human donor in good health.

CDR3 region: CASSQDRGEDEQFF. CDR3 DNA sequence: TGTGCCAGCAGCCAAGATAGGGGAGAGGATGAGCAGTTCTTC. The chain is built from TRBV3-1 and TRBJ2-1; D is possibly TRBD1 or TRBD2 (5 bases each). V dropped 0 bases and J dropped 8 bases, with 11 bases sitting between them. CDR3 length equals 14 residues. In germline, CDR1 is LGHDT, CDR2 YNNKEL (reference sequence).

The chain recombines TRBV7-2 with TRBJ2-7; 9 bases are shared with TRBD2. The V gene's germline CDR1 is SGHTA and CDR2 FQGNSA. The CDR3 loop spans 16 amino acids. V was pared by 4 bases and J by 1 base, with 8 bases of the junction left unmatched. Here the CDR3 DNA reads TGTGCCAGCAGCTCTATGAGCGGGAGGCCGTCCTACGAGCAGTACTTC. It is translated as CASSSMSGRPSYEQYF.

V usage is TRBV5-1 and J usage is TRBJ2-7; D is uncertain. Germline CDR1 reads SGHRS; CDR2 reads YFSETQ. V lost 0 bases to trimming and J lost 2 bases, with 12 bases between them. The CDR3 loop spans 15 amino acids. CDR3 region: CASSLVGFSAYEQYF. The CDR3 DNA sequence: TGCGCCAGCAGCTTGGTCGGGTTTTCCGCCTACGAGCAGTACTTC. Variable domain in full (rest from reference TRBV5-1 and TRBJ2-7): KAGVTQTPRYLIKTRGQQVTLSCSPISGHRSVSWYQQTPGQGLQFLFEYFSETQRNKGNFPGRFSGRQFSNSRSEMNVSTLELGDSALYLCASSLVGFSAYEQYFGPGTRLTVT.

J is TRBJ2-2 and V is TRBV12-3 or TRBV12-4; maybe TRBD2 (5 bases). There are 15 residues in the CDR3. V dropped 7 bases and J dropped 0 bases, with 12 bases sitting between them. The CDR3 DNA follows: TGTGCCAGCACCAAGGACTGGACGAACACCGGGGAGCTGTTTTTT. The encoded protein is CASTKDWTNTGELFF.

V and J are TRBV15 and TRBJ2-6; TRBD2 matches 12 bases. The CDR3 contains 18 residues. The junction had 7 bases not matched to a gene; V was cut back by 4 bases and J by 3 bases. The germline gives CDR1 LNHNV, CDR2 YYDKDF (reference sequence). CDR3 nucleotide sequence: TGTGCCACCAGCACAGTGACTAGCGGGAGTCGTGGGGCCAACGTCCTGACTTTC. It is translated as CATSTVTSGSRGANVLTF.

The table lists this clonotype with a count of one. CDR3 nucleotides: TGCAGTGCTAGAGATCAGGGTACGGATGAAAAACTGTTTTTT. As protein: CSARDQGTDEKLFF. The J gene is TRBJ1-4, the V gene TRBV20-1; TRBD1 is a possible D gene (5 bases). Per the germline V gene, CDR1 is DFQATT and CDR2 is SNEGSKA (reference sequence). V was shortened by 0 bases and J by 6 bases, with 11 bases between the two germline ends. The CDR3 is 14 amino acids.

J is TRBJ2-5 and V is TRBV2, with D possibly matching TRBD2 (6 bases). This CDR3 comprises 14 residues. CDR1 and CDR2 from the germline V gene are SNHLY and FYNNEI. V was trimmed by 7 bases and J by 4 bases, leaving 16 bases between them. CDR3 coding DNA: TGTGCCAGCAAGCCAGGCGGGGTCACAGAGACCCAGTACTTC. This sequence encodes CASKPGGVTETQYF. Looking up the rest from reference TRBV2 and TRBJ2-5 gives the full variable domain: EPEVTQTPSHQVTQMGQEVILRCVPISNHLYFYWYRQILGQKVEFLVSFYNNEISEKSEIFDDQFSVERPDGSNFTLKIRSTKLEDSAMYFCASKPGGVTETQYFGPGTRLLVL.

The V and J genes are TRBV30 and TRBJ1-1, with D perhaps matching TRBD1 (6 bases). CDR1 and CDR2 (germline): GTSNPN, SVGIG (reference sequence). V was clipped by 1 base and J by 1 base, with 10 bases between them. This CDR3 is built from 14 residues. The DNA of the CDR3 is TGTGCCTGGAGTGCGGACAGAAAGAACACTGAAGCTTTCTTT. Encoded protein: CAWSADRKNTEAFF.

The chain is built from TRBV15 and TRBJ2-1, with 7 bases that match TRBD1. Trimming cost V 2 bases and J 9 bases; bases outside gene matches: 16. This CDR3 is 17 amino acids long. Germline CDR1 LNHNV, CDR2 YYDKDF (reference sequence). The CDR3 DNA follows: TGTGCCACCAGCAGATATTGGAACAGGGGTCCAGGCGGTGAGCAGTTCTTC. Encoded protein: CATSRYWNRGPGGEQFF.

The rearrangement joins TRBV20-1 to TRBJ1-1; D unclear. The V and J ends lost 3 bases and 1 base respectively, with 3 bases between them. This CDR3 comprises 11 residues. Germline V gives CDR1 DFQATT, CDR2 SNEGSKA (reference sequence). CDR3 DNA: TGCAGTGCTAGGGGGAACACTGAAGCTTTCTTT. It translates to CSARGNTEAFF.

This sequence joins TRBV1 and TRBJ1-5. TRBV1 is deemed a pseudogene. The CDR3 runs 13 residues. The CDR3, as DNA: TGCACCAGCAGCCAAGTAAAGAATCAGCCCCAGCATTTT. This gives the protein CTSSQVKNQPQHF.

This clonotype was observed a single time. The chain employs TRBV6-5 and TRBJ1-3, with 7 positions matching TRBD1. This CDR3 is built from 15 residues. J gave up 5 bases and V 6 bases, and 10 bases lay outside the gene matches. Germline assignment: CDR1 MNHEY and CDR2 SVGAGI. Written as DNA, the CDR3 is TGTGCCAGCAGCCTAGCCGCGACAGGGAGAAACACCATATATTTT. It specifies CASSLAATGRNTIYF.

The DNA for the CDR3 is TGTGCCAGCAGCTTTAGTAGCGGGAGGGCCGGGGAGACCCAGTACTTC. Protein: CASSFSSGRAGETQYF. The rearrangement uses TRBV7-2 and TRBJ2-5; the match to TRBD2 covers 11 bases. Germline V lookup: CDR1 SGHTA, CDR2 FQGNSA. J gave up 5 bases and V 3 bases, and 8 bases lay outside the gene matches. The CDR3 runs 16 residues.

The V gene is TRBV3-1, the J gene TRBJ2-7; D is perhaps TRBD1 (6 bases). The germline V gene has CDR1 LGHDT and CDR2 YNNKEL (reference sequence). CDR3 size: 16 residues. V gave up 4 bases and J gave up 4 bases, with 20 bases separating them. The DNA of the CDR3 is TGTGCCAGCAGCCCGACCCTTGGCGCAGGGGAGTACGAGCAGTACTTC. It specifies CASSPTLGAGEYEQYF.

The chain joins TRBV7-2 to TRBJ1-5; 8 bases line up with TRBD1. V shed 4 bases and J 6 bases; nucleotides not matched to a gene: 5. This CDR3 contains 14 residues. Germline V gene sequence: CDR1 SGHTA, CDR2 FQGNSA. In DNA, the CDR3 is TGTGCCAGCAGCTCTGGACAGGGATTTCAGCCCCAGCATTTT. Protein sequence: CASSSGQGFQPQHF. The variable domain in full, with the rest retrieved from reference TRBV7-2 and TRBJ1-5, is GAGVSQSPSNKVTEKGKDVELRCDPISGHTALYWYRQSLGQGLEFLIYFQGNSAPDKSGLPSDRFSAERTGGSVSTLTIQRTQQEDSAVYLCASSSGQGFQPQHFGDGTRLSIL.

The genes are TRBV29-1 and TRBJ2-3; D gene ambiguous. Germline V gene sequence: CDR1 SQVTM, CDR2 ANQGSEA. The CDR3 is 12 residues long. V was clipped by 0 bases and J by 5 bases, with 6 bases between them. Here the CDR3 DNA reads TGCAGCGTTGAAGAATGGGAAGATACGCAGTATTTT. Amino acids: CSVEEWEDTQYF.

The count of this clonotype is one. This rearrangement joins TRBV12-3 or TRBV12-4 to TRBJ2-1; D call uncertain. Trimming shortened V by 1 base and J by 3 bases, and 7 bases separated the two germline ends. The CDR3 totals 14 residues. CDR3 DNA sequence: TGTGCCAGCAGTTTAGAGCTGGTCTACAATGAGCAGTTCTTC. It is translated as CASSLELVYNEQFF.

The chain is built from TRBV15 and TRBJ2-1; no clear D. Trimming took 5 bases from V and 3 from J, leaving 11 bases between them. Germline V gene sequence: CDR1 LNHNV, CDR2 YYDKDF (reference sequence). This CDR3 comprises 14 residues. The CDR3 DNA sequence: TGTGCCACCAGCCCCAAACACAGCTACAATGAGCAGTTCTTC. This sequence encodes CATSPKHSYNEQFF.

The rearrangement uses TRBV27 and TRBJ2-7, with 10 bases lining up with TRBD1. The CDR3 is 17 amino acids. The V and J ends lost 5 bases and 0 bases, in that order; junction bases with no gene match: 10. Germline loops: CDR1 MNHEY, CDR2 SMNVEV (reference sequence). This chain's CDR3 is CASSQGQGVRSSYEQYF. CDR3 sequence (DNA): TGTGCCAGCAGTCAAGGACAGGGGGTGAGATCCTCCTACGAGCAGTACTTC.

The rearrangement uses TRBV7-9 and TRBJ2-4, with D tentatively TRBD1 (5 bases). Germline V lookup: CDR1 SEHNR, CDR2 FQNEAQ (reference sequence). CDR3 size: 15 residues. V dropped 1 base and J dropped 6 bases, with 13 bases sitting between them. The CDR3 region has the DNA TGTGCCAGCAGCTTAGTCGCAGGGTTGGGAAACATTCAGTACTTC. It codes for CASSLVAGLGNIQYF.

This chain links TRBV29-1 with TRBJ1-4; the D is unclear. This CDR3 spans 13 amino acids. Germline V gene lookup returns CDR1 SQVTM and CDR2 ANQGSEA. Trimming removed 6 bases at V and 7 bases at J, with 15 bases between. In DNA, the CDR3 is TGCAGCGTGGTGGACGTGCCACTTGAAAAACTGTTTTTT. Translation gives CSVVDVPLEKLFF.

V usage is TRBV11-1 and J usage is TRBJ1-1; 7 bases match TRBD1. The CDR3 has 13 amino acids. Per the germline V gene, CDR1 is SGHAT and CDR2 is FQDESV (reference sequence). The trim removed 4 bases at V and 8 bases at J, leaving 7 bases unmatched. The CDR3, as DNA: TGTGCCAGCAGCTGGGACAGAACAGTCGAAGCTTTCTTT. This sequence encodes CASSWDRTVEAFF.

The V and J genes are TRBV12-3 or TRBV12-4 and TRBJ1-1; D not resolved. Trimming stripped 6 bases from V and 0 bases from J, with 14 bases between. This CDR3 region has 15 residues. CDR3 amino acids: CASRPGRDMNTEAFF. CDR3 DNA sequence: TGTGCCAGCAGACCAGGACGGGATATGAACACTGAAGCTTTCTTT.

The chain carries TRBV30 and TRBJ2-2; TRBD1 is a possible D gene (6 bases). The CDR3 extends over 12 amino acids. CDR1 and CDR2 from the germline V gene are GTSNPN and SVGIG (reference sequence). The V end was cut by 7 bases, the J end by 6 bases, with 12 bases between. The CDR3 loop reads CAFAQGAGELFF. In DNA form, the CDR3 reads TGTGCCTTTGCACAGGGAGCCGGGGAGCTGTTTTTT.

V is TRBV4-3 and J is TRBJ2-7, with unresolved D. The V and J ends lost 0 bases and 1 base respectively, with 7 bases between them. CDR1 is LGHNA, CDR2 YSLEER, per germline. The CDR3 contains 14 residues. This CDR3 reads CASSQDGRSYEQYF. The CDR3 DNA sequence: TGCGCCAGCAGCCAAGATGGCAGGTCCTACGAGCAGTACTTC.

The chain carries TRBV24-1 and TRBJ2-1, with 13 bases that match TRBD2. From germline, CDR1 is KGHDR and CDR2 SFDVKD. CDR3 length: 17 amino acids. Unmatched junction bases numbered 5, after V lost 5 bases and J lost 2 bases. The CDR3 reads CATSAGGLAGTYNEQFF. CDR3 nucleotides: TGTGCCACCAGTGCAGGGGGACTAGCGGGAACCTACAATGAGCAGTTCTTC.

This clonotype turned up a few times. The V gene is TRBV13, the J gene TRBJ2-1; 10 positions agree with TRBD2. Germline V gene lookup returns CDR1 PRHDT and CDR2 FYEKMQ (reference sequence). V trimming: 5 bases; J trimming: 3 bases; junction bases outside the gene matches: 4. The CDR3 sequence is 15 residues long. Here the CDR3 DNA reads TGTGCCAGCAGCCGGACTAGCGGTGACTACAATGAGCAGTTCTTC. Protein product: CASSRTSGDYNEQFF. Looking up the rest from reference TRBV13 and TRBJ2-1 gives the full variable domain: AAGVIQSPRHLIKEKRETATLKCYPIPRHDTVYWYQQGPGQDPQFLISFYEKMQSDKGSIPDRFSAQQFSDYHSELNMSSLELGDSALYFCASSRTSGDYNEQFFGPGTRLTVL.

The J gene is TRBJ1-2, the V gene TRBV5-6; the D is unclear. V lost 2 bases and J lost 5, with 10 bases in between. This CDR3 contains 13 residues. Germline CDR1 SGHDT, CDR2 YYEEEE. The CDR3 region is CASSFQARYGYTF. The DNA of the CDR3 is TGTGCCAGCAGCTTCCAGGCGCGGTATGGCTACACCTTC.

The V call is TRBV2, the J call TRBJ2-1; D is possibly TRBD2 (5 bases). The CDR3 consists of 15 residues. V lost 3 bases to trimming and J lost 7 bases, with 16 bases between them. Looked up from germline, CDR1 is SNHLY and CDR2 is FYNNEI. This chain's CDR3 is CASSDLGVSGNEQFF. The DNA for the CDR3 is TGTGCCAGCAGTGATCTTGGCGTCTCGGGGAATGAGCAGTTCTTC.

The rearrangement uses TRBV6-2 or TRBV6-3 and TRBJ2-4; 11 nucleotides line up with TRBD2. The trim removed 2 bases at V and 12 bases at J, leaving 9 bases unmatched. Looked up from germline, CDR1 is MNHEY and CDR2 is SVGEGT. The CDR3 loop spans 15 amino acids. The CDR3: CASSYRPGLAANQYF. CDR3 coding DNA: TGTGCCAGCAGTTACAGACCGGGACTAGCGGCCAATCAGTACTTC.